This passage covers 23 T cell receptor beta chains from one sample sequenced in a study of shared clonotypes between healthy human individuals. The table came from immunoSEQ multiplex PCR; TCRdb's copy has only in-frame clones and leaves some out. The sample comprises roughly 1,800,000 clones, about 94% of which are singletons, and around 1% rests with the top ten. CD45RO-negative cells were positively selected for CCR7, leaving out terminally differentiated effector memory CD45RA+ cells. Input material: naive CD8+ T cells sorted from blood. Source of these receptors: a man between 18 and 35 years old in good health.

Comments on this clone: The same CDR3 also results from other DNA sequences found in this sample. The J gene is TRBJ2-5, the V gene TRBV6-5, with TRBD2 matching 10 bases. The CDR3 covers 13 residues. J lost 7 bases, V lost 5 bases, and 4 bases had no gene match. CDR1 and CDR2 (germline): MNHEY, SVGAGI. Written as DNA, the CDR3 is TGTGCCAGCAGTACCTGGACTAGCGGGACCCAGTACTTC. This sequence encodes CASSTWTSGTQYF.

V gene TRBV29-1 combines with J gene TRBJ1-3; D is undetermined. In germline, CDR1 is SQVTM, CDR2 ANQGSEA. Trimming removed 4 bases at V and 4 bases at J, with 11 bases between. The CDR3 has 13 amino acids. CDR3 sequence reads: CSVVALSGNTIYF. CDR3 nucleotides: TGCAGCGTTGTCGCCCTTTCAGGAAACACCATATATTTT.

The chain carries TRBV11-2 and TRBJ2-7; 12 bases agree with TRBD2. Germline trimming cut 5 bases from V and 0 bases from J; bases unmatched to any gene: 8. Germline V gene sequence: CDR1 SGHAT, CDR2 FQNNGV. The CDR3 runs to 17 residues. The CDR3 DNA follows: TGTGCCAGCAGCGAACTAGCGGGAGGACTTTACTCCTACGAGCAGTACTTC. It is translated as CASSELAGGLYSYEQYF.

The DNA for the CDR3 is TGTGCCAGCAGCGTCAACTCGCGGGGTACTGAAGCTTTCTTT. Its protein product is CASSVNSRGTEAFF. The rearrangement uses TRBV13 and TRBJ1-1; no firm D call. The germline V gene encodes CDR1 PRHDT and CDR2 FYEKMQ (reference sequence). V lost 5 bases and J lost 5, with 15 bases in between. This CDR3 is 14 amino acids long. The entire variable domain, with the rest obtained from reference TRBV13 and TRBJ1-1, is as follows: AAGVIQSPRHLIKEKRETATLKCYPIPRHDTVYWYQQGPGQDPQFLISFYEKMQSDKGSIPDRFSAQQFSDYHSELNMSSLELGDSALYFCASSVNSRGTEAFFGQGTRLTVV.

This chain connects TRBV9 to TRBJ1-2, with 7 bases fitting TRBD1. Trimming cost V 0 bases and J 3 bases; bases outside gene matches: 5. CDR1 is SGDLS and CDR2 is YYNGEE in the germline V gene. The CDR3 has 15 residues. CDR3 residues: CASSVDGGGYYGYTF. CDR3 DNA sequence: TGTGCCAGCAGCGTAGACGGAGGGGGCTACTATGGCTACACCTTC.

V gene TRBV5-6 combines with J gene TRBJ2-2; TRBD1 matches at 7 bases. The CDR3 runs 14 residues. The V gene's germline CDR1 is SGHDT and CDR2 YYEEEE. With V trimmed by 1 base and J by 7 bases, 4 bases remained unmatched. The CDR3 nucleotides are TGTGCCAGCAGCTTGACAGGGGATGGCGGGGAGCTGTTTTTT. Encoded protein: CASSLTGDGGELFF.

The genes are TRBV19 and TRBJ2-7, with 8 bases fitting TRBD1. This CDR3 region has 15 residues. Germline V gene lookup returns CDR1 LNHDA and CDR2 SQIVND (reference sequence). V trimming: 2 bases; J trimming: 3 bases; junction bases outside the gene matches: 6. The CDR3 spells CASSIYQGAGYEQYF. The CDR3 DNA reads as TGTGCCAGTAGTATATACCAGGGGGCCGGCTACGAGCAGTACTTC.

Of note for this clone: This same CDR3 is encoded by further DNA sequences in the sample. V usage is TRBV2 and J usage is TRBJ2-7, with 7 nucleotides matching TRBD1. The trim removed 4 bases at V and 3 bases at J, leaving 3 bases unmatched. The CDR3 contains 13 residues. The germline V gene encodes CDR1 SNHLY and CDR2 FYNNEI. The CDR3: CASSGAGGYEQYF. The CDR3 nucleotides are TGTGCCAGCAGTGGGGCAGGGGGCTACGAGCAGTACTTC.

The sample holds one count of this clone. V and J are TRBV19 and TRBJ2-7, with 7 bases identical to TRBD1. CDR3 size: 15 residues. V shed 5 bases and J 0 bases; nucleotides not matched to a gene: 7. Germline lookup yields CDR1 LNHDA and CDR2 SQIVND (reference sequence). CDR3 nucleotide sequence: TGTGCCAGTAGTCCGGGGACAGCTCTCTCCTACGAGCAGTACTTC. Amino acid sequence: CASSPGTALSYEQYF.

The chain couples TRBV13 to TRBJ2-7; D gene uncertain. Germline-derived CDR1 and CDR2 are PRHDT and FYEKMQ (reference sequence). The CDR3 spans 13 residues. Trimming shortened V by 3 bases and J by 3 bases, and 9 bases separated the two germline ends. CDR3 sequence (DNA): TGTGCCAGCAGCTTTGAAGCCGGCTACGAGCAGTACTTC. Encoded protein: CASSFEAGYEQYF.

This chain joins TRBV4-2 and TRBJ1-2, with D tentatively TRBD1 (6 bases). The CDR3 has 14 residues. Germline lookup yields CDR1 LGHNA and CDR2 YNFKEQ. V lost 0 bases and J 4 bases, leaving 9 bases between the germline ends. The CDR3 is CASSQEQGPYGYTF. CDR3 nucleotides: TGTGCCAGCAGCCAAGAACAGGGACCCTATGGCTACACCTTC.

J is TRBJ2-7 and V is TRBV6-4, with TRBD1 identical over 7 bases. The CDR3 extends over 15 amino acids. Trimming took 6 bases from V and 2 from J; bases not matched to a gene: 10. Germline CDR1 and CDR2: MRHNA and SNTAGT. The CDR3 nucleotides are TGTGCCAGCAGGAGGGGCAGGGGGTCTCCCTACGAGCAGTACTTC. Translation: CASRRGRGSPYEQYF.

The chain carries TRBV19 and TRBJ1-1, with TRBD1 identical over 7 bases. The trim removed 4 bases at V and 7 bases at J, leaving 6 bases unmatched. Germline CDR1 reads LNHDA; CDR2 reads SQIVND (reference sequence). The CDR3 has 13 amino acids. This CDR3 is CASSTPWTGEAFF. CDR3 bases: TGTGCCAGTAGTACCCCTTGGACAGGTGAAGCTTTCTTT.

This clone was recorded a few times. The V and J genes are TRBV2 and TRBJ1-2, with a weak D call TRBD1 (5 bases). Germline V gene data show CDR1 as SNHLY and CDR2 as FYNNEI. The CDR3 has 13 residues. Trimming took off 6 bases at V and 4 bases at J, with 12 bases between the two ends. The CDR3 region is CASRDAGLYGYTF. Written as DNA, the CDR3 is TGTGCCAGCAGAGACGCAGGGCTCTATGGCTACACCTTC.

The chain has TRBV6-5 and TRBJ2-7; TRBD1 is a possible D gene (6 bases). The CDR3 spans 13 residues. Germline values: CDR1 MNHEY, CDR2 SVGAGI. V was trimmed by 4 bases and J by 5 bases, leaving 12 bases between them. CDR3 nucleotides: TGTGCCAGCAGTTTACAGGGTCAGGACGAGCAGTACTTC. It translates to CASSLQGQDEQYF.

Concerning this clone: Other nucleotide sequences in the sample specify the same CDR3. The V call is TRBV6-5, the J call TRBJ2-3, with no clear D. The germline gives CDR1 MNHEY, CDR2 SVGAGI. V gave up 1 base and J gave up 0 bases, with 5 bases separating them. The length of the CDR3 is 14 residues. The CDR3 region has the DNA TGTGCCAGCAGTTACTTGGGGAGCACAGATACGCAGTATTTT. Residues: CASSYLGSTDTQYF.

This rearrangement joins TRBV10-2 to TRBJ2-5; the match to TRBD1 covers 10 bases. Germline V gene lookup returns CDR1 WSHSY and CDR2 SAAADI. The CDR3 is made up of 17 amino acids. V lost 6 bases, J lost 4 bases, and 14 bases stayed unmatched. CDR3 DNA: TGCGCCAGCAGGGCCCGGGACAGGGGTGGGACGAGAGAGACCCAGTACTTC. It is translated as CASRARDRGGTRETQYF.

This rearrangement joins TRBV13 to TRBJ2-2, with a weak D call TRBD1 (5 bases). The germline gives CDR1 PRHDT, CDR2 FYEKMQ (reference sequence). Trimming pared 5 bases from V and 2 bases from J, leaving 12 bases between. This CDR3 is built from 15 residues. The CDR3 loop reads CASSTRTINTGELFF. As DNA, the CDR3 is TGTGCCAGCAGCACACGGACAATCAACACCGGGGAGCTGTTTTTT.

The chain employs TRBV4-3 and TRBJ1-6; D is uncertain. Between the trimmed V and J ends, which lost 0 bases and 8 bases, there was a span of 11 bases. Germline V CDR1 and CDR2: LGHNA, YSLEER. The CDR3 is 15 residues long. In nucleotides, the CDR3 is TGCGCCAGCAGCCAAGATGGCACGGGATATTCACCCCTCCACTTT. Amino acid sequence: CASSQDGTGYSPLHF.

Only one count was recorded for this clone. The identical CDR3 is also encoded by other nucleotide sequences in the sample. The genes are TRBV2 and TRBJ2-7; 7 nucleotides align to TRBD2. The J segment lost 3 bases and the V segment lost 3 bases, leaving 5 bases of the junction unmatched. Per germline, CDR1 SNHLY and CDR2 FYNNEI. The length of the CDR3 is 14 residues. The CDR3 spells CASSEAGVIYEQYF. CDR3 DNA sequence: TGTGCCAGCAGTGAGGCGGGAGTTATCTACGAGCAGTACTTC.

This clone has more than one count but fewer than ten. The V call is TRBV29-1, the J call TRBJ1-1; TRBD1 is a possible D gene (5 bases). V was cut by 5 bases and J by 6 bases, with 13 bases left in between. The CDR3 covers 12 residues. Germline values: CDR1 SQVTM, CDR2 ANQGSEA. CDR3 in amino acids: CSVPAGVPEAFF. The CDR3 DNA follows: TGCAGCGTTCCCGCGGGGGTCCCTGAAGCTTTCTTT.

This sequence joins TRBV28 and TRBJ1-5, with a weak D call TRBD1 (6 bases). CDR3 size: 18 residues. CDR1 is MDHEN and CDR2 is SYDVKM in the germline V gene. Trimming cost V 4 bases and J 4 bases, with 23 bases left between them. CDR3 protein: CASSSRGPYRVGNQPQHF. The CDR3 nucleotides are TGTGCCAGCAGTTCCCGGGGGCCATACAGGGTCGGGAATCAGCCCCAGCATTTT.

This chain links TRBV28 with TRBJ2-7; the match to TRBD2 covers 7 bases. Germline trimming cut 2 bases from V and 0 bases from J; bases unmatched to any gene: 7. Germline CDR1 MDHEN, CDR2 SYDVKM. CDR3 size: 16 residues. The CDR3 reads CASSLIWRESSYEQYF. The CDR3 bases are TGTGCCAGCAGTTTAATCTGGCGGGAGAGCTCCTACGAGCAGTACTTC. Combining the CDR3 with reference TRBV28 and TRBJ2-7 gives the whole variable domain DVKVTQSSRYLVKRTGEKVFLECVQDMDHENMFWYRQDPGLGLRLIYFSYDVKMKEKGDIPEGYSVSREKKERFSLILESASTNQTSMYLCASSLIWRESSYEQYFGPGTRLTVT.